The 22 T cell receptor beta chains in this list originate from one sample, sequenced in a study of Graves' ophthalmopathy and Graves' hyperthyroidism. RNA transcripts were the template, and TCR beta CDR3 regions were amplified from them. An opening RT-PCR round employed HTBI primers and preceded a second-round multiplex PCR. One entry per CDR3 protein results from TCRdb running MiXCR on the multiplex PCR reads. The sample yields a few hundred thousand distinct CDR3 sequences, 17% seen once. Sequenced material: peripheral blood. Every receptor here comes from an adult woman with stable Graves' hyperthyroidism.

V gene TRBV19 combines with J gene TRBJ2-6; D is unclear. Germline CDR1 is LNHDA and CDR2 is SQIVND (reference sequence). Trimming shortened V by 7 bases and J by 0 bases, and 10 bases separated the two germline ends. The CDR3 is 15 amino acids. The CDR3 region has the DNA TGTGCCAGTAACGGCAGGTTCTCTGGGGCCAACGTCCTGACTTTC. The encoded protein is CASNGRFSGANVLTF.

This clonotype has at least ten counts. The chain joins TRBV11-2 to TRBJ1-1; no reliable D call. V was pared by 5 bases and J by 6 bases, with 13 bases between. The CDR3 contains 13 residues. CDR1 SGHAT and CDR2 FQNNGV come from the germline V gene. The CDR3 loop reads CASSMGLDAEAFF. CDR3 bases: TGTGCCAGCAGCATGGGCCTTGACGCTGAAGCTTTCTTT.

This clonotype was seen at least ten times. The genes are TRBV29-1 and TRBJ2-5, with 9 bases that match TRBD2. The CDR3 has 15 amino acids. With 4 bases clipped from V and 7 bases from J, the junction kept 13 bases outside the gene matches. The germline CDR1 and CDR2 sequences are SQVTM and ANQGSEA. Written as DNA, the CDR3 is TGCAGCGTTGTAGGGGGCTTGCGGGAGGGGTGGACCCAGTACTTC. It yields the protein CSVVGGLREGWTQYF. Based on the CDR3 plus reference TRBV29-1 and TRBJ2-5, the full variable domain is SAVISQKPSRDICQRGTSLTIQCQVDSQVTMMFWYRQQPGQSLTLIATANQGSEATYESGFVIDKFPISRPNLTFSTLTVSNMSPEDSSIYLCSVVGGLREGWTQYFGPGTRLLVL.

This clonotype occurred many times. The rearrangement uses TRBV28 and TRBJ1-5; tentatively, D is TRBD1 (5 bases). This CDR3 contains 15 residues. CDR1 and CDR2 (germline): MDHEN, SYDVKM. Trimming took off 2 bases at V and 5 bases at J, with 13 bases between the two ends. The CDR3 here is CASSLNAGNHQPQHF. The CDR3 DNA follows: TGTGCCAGCAGTTTAAATGCAGGGAACCATCAGCCCCAGCATTTT.

Many counts were recorded for this clonotype. The rearrangement joins TRBV5-1 to TRBJ2-7; either TRBD1 or TRBD2 may supply D (5 bases each). Germline CDR1 and CDR2: SGHRS and YFSETQ. There are 16 residues in the CDR3. V was trimmed by 3 bases and J by 2 bases, leaving 18 bases between them. The CDR3 protein is CASSSGGGSATYEQYF. The CDR3 DNA reads TGCGCCAGCAGCTCTGGTGGGGGTAGCGCAACCTACGAGCAGTACTTC.

This clonotype has a count of ten or more. The chain carries TRBV7-8 and TRBJ1-6; the D gene is possibly TRBD1 (5 bases). V gave up 0 bases and J gave up 6 bases, with 21 bases separating them. This CDR3 comprises 19 residues. The germline gives CDR1 SGHVS, CDR2 FQNEAQ. Here the CDR3 DNA reads TGTGCCAGCAGCTTAGCGGGGGGGGAGACACCGGTGGGTAATTCACCCCTCCACTTT. Its translation: CASSLAGGETPVGNSPLHF.

This chain joins TRBV15 and TRBJ1-5; D is possibly TRBD1 (5 bases). Between the trimmed V and J ends, which lost 0 bases and 7 bases, there was a span of 13 bases. This CDR3 is built from 15 residues. Germline CDR1 LNHNV, CDR2 YYDKDF (reference sequence). The CDR3: CATSRDGQGGQPQHF. The DNA for the CDR3 is TGTGCCACCAGCAGAGATGGGCAGGGCGGACAGCCCCAGCATTTT. Full variable domain (outside the CDR3, taken from reference TRBV15 and TRBJ1-5): DAMVIQNPRYQVTQFGKPVTLSCSQTLNHNVMYWYQQKSSQAPKLLFHYYDKDFNNEADTPDNFQSRRPNTSFCFLDIRSPGLGDTAMYLCATSRDGQGGQPQHFGDGTRLSIL.

This chain links TRBV7-8 with TRBJ2-7, with 10 positions matching TRBD2. With 0 bases clipped from V and 3 bases from J, the junction kept 8 bases outside the gene matches. From germline, CDR1 is SGHVS and CDR2 FQNEAQ. This CDR3 has 17 residues. The CDR3 protein is CASSLALLAGVFYEQYF. The CDR3 bases are TGTGCCAGCAGCTTAGCCTTGCTAGCGGGAGTATTCTACGAGCAGTACTTC.

At least ten counts were recorded for this clonotype. DNA for the CDR3: TGTGCCAGCCAGGGACAGGGAGGGTCACCCCTCCACTTT. Amino acid sequence: CASQGQGGSPLHF. The chain uses TRBV12-3 or TRBV12-4 and TRBJ1-6; 9 bases agree with TRBD1. This CDR3 has 13 amino acids. Trimming at V came to 8 bases and at J to 10 bases, leaving 6 bases not matched to a gene.

This clonotype was picked up many times. V and J are TRBV3-1 and TRBJ2-7; the match to TRBD1 covers 10 bases. There are 16 residues in the CDR3. The trim removed 4 bases at V and 7 bases at J, leaving 13 bases unmatched. Germline V CDR1 and CDR2: LGHDT, YNNKEL (reference sequence). CDR3 protein: CASSRQGQGGSGEQYF. The CDR3 nucleotides are TGTGCCAGCAGCCGACAAGGACAGGGGGGATCGGGTGAGCAGTACTTC.

In this sample, this clonotype turned up many times. The chain links TRBV28 to TRBJ2-2, with no clear D. V shed 2 bases and J shed 2 bases, with 9 bases lying between them. This CDR3 has 15 amino acids. Germline CDR1 and CDR2: MDHEN and SYDVKM. DNA for the CDR3: TGTGCCAGCAGTTTAGTTAGTCCTAACACCGGGGAGCTGTTTTTT. It translates to CASSLVSPNTGELFF.

This clonotype was counted at least ten times. The rearrangement uses TRBV7-8 and TRBJ2-4; the D is unclear. Trimming took 4 bases from V and 7 from J, leaving 17 bases between them. The CDR3 sequence is 15 residues long. CDR1 is SGHVS, CDR2 FQNEAQ, per germline. The CDR3 loop is CASSYPYGSRNIQYF. In DNA, the CDR3 is TGTGCCAGCAGCTACCCGTACGGTTCCCGCAACATTCAGTACTTC.

This clonotype came up many times. The CDR3 is CASSQLQGTGELFF. The DNA of the CDR3 is TGCGCCAGCAGCCAGTTGCAGGGTACCGGGGAGCTGTTTTTT. The chain uses TRBV5-1 and TRBJ2-2; possible D gene TRBD1, 5 bases. This CDR3 is 14 amino acids long. Trimming left V 4 bases short and J 5 bases short, with 12 bases between. Germline V gives CDR1 SGHRS, CDR2 YFSETQ.

This clonotype was detected only a few times. V and J are TRBV15 and TRBJ2-5, with 12 positions matching TRBD2. CDR3 length: 16 residues. Germline V gives CDR1 LNHNV, CDR2 YYDKDF (reference sequence). With 1 base clipped from V and 5 bases from J, the junction kept 5 bases outside the gene matches. The CDR3 nucleotides are TGTGCCACCAGCAGAGCTACTAGCGGGAGGAAGGAGACCCAGTACTTC. Its translation is CATSRATSGRKETQYF.

This clonotype was detected ten times or more. This rearrangement joins TRBV20-1 to TRBJ2-2; 9 bases match TRBD1. With V trimmed by 2 bases and J by 8 bases, 12 bases remained unmatched. CDR3 length equals 16 residues. Germline assignment: CDR1 DFQATT and CDR2 SNEGSKA (reference sequence). CDR3 loop: CSARSSRTGVRGELFF. CDR3 coding DNA: TGCAGTGCTAGATCGAGCCGGACAGGGGTTAGGGGGGAGCTGTTTTTT.

This clonotype was seen at least ten times. The chain is built from TRBV7-8 and TRBJ2-7; possibly TRBD1 for D (5 bases). V dropped 2 bases and J dropped 3 bases, with 14 bases sitting between them. Per the germline V gene, CDR1 is SGHVS and CDR2 is FQNEAQ. This CDR3 region has 15 residues. DNA of the CDR3: TGTGCCAGCAGCTTAATGCGTGGGGCGAACTACGAGCAGTACTTC. Translated: CASSLMRGANYEQYF.

This clonotype was found a few times. The junction departs from the called germline gene at one end, perhaps through a read error. The J gene is TRBJ2-2, the V gene TRBV19; 9 bases line up with TRBD1. The CDR3 loop spans 18 amino acids. The germline CDR1 and CDR2 sequences are LNHDA and SQIVND (reference sequence). In nucleotides, the CDR3 is TGTGCCAGTAGTATTCGGGACAGGGTTTTTAGGAACATCGGGGAGCTGTTTTTT. Residues: CASSIRDRVFRNIGELFF.

The chain employs TRBV24-1 and TRBJ2-2; 11 bases are a match to TRBD2. Germline values: CDR1 KGHDR, CDR2 SFDVKD. V gave up 4 bases and J gave up 4 bases; unmatched junction bases: 19. The CDR3 length is 21 residues. The CDR3 protein is CATSDLVRALAGELGTGELFF. DNA for the CDR3: TGTGCCACCAGTGACCTTGTCAGGGCACTAGCGGGAGAACTGGGCACCGGGGAGCTGTTTTTT.

The chain carries TRBV20-1 and TRBJ2-7, with D perhaps matching TRBD2 (6 bases). The CDR3 is made up of 13 amino acids. Germline CDR1 reads DFQATT; CDR2 reads SNEGSKA (reference sequence). The germline V and J ends were trimmed by 0 bases and 7 bases, with 13 bases remaining between them. The CDR3 DNA sequence: TGCAGTGCTAGAGATTCAGCGGGCTGGGAGCAGTACTTC. Translated, it gives CSARDSAGWEQYF.

This clonotype was recorded a few times. The CDR3 does not end in the conserved phenylalanine or tryptophan, so this is likely a read error. This sequence joins TRBV12-3 or TRBV12-4 and TRBJ1-2; TRBD1 might be the D (6 bases). Trimming cost V 7 bases and J 4 bases, with 16 bases left between them. The CDR3 is 14 residues long. Written as DNA, the CDR3 is TGTGCCAGCATCTCGCTAGGGGGGAGCTATGGCTACACCTGC. Translating gives CASISLGGSYGYTC.

This clonotype was counted many times. The genes are TRBV28 and TRBJ1-5, with 10 bases identical to TRBD1. The CDR3 is 16 residues long. With 8 bases clipped from V and 2 bases from J, the junction kept 9 bases outside the gene matches. The germline V gene has CDR1 MDHEN and CDR2 SYDVKM. In nucleotides, the CDR3 is TGTGCCAGCGAGACACCCGGGACAGGGGGCAATCAGCCCCAGCATTTT. Encoded protein: CASETPGTGGNQPQHF.

The rearrangement joins TRBV20-1 to TRBJ2-7, with 16 positions matching TRBD2. With 3 bases clipped from V and 1 base from J, the junction kept 6 bases outside the gene matches. CDR3 length: 17 residues. Germline CDR1 and CDR2: DFQATT and SNEGSKA (reference sequence). The CDR3 is CSASSGLAGGPSYEQYF. The DNA for the CDR3 is TGCAGTGCTAGCTCGGGACTAGCGGGAGGGCCGTCCTACGAGCAGTACTTC.